This TCR beta chain was recorded in a study of cytomegalovirus exposure and HLA in healthy donors. Concerning this clone itself: The antigen is undetermined. At the DNA level, this CDR3 is encoded by other sequences in the same sample as well.

This PCR relied on a set of 60 Vbeta primers and 13 Jbeta primers. In the original analysis: An analysis that came later counted roughly 87 million unique TCR beta chains, 9 million to 12 million shared. Produced via immunoSEQ multiplex PCR; TCRdb's table is partial and in-frame only. That table furnishes V, J and clone size, whereas the DNA furnished D and trimming. In the table there are 200,000 or so clones, nearly 80% of which are singletons. General observations from the study: Testing in vitro showed three CMV-associated chains specific for CMV antigens. Most of the CMV-associated TCR beta chains (in a later analysis) appeared to be HLA-restricted.

V lost 0 bases, J lost 2 bases, and 2 bases stayed unmatched. Germline V gene lookup returns CDR1 SGHTS and CDR2 YDEGEE. The CDR3 totals 16 residues. Sequences were obtained from PBMCs. This clonotype originated in a woman aged 25 to 39 in good health and CMV-seropositive. This chain joins TRBV5-8 and TRBJ2-5; 12 bases align to TRBD2. CDR3 bases: TGTGCCAGCAGCTTGGGACTAGCGGGGGATCAAGAGACCCAGTACTTC. It yields the protein CASSLGLAGDQETQYF.